A single sample is the source of the 9 T cell receptor beta chains below, sequenced in a study of technical replicates of blood from a handful of donors. Measured with immunoSEQ multiplex PCR; TCRdb has only the in-frame clones, and not every one. The sample lists more than 65,000 clones, approximately 92% seen once, with 0.41% in the top ten. The specimen sequenced was T cells isolated from PBMCs. These receptor sequences come from a human donor in good health.

V gene TRBV6-6 combines with J gene TRBJ2-3, with TRBD2 matching over 7 bases. This CDR3 spans 16 amino acids. J gave up 4 bases and V 5 bases, and 12 bases lay outside the gene matches. Germline V gives CDR1 MNHNY, CDR2 SVGAGI (reference sequence). This chain's CDR3 is CASSTPSGEVPDTQYF. DNA of the CDR3: TGTGCCAGCAGTACTCCTAGCGGAGAGGTCCCAGATACGCAGTATTTT.

J is TRBJ1-1 and V is TRBV7-9; D is undetermined. Germline lookup yields CDR1 SEHNR and CDR2 FQNEAQ (reference sequence). The CDR3 runs to 12 residues. Trimming shortened V by 3 bases and J by 10 bases, and 12 bases separated the two germline ends. CDR3 bases: TGTGCCAGCAGCTTGAGTATCGAGTCAGCTTTCTTT. Residues: CASSLSIESAFF.

This CDR3 is CASSPLTGTSNQPQHF. CDR3 in DNA: TGTGCCAGCTCACCGTTGACAGGGACTAGCAATCAGCCCCAGCATTTT. This chain joins TRBV18 and TRBJ1-5; 7 nucleotides agree with TRBD1. CDR1 is KGHSH and CDR2 is LQKENI in the germline V gene. The ends lost 3 bases at V and 0 bases at J; junction bases unmatched: 5. The CDR3 consists of 16 residues. The complete variable domain, with remaining parts taken from reference TRBV18 and TRBJ1-5, reads NAGVMQNPRHLVRRRGQEARLRCSPMKGHSHVYWYRQLPEEGLKFMVYLQKENIIDESGMPKERFSAEFPKEGPSILRIQQVVRGDSAAYFCASSPLTGTSNQPQHFGDGTRLSIL.

This chain uses TRBV5-4 with TRBJ1-1, with TRBD1 identical over 7 bases. With 5 bases clipped from V and 0 bases from J, the junction kept 10 bases outside the gene matches. The V gene's germline CDR1 is SGHNT and CDR2 YYREEE (reference sequence). The CDR3 consists of 16 residues. As DNA, the CDR3 is TGTGCCAGCAGTGCTGGACAGGAGGTTCTGAACACTGAAGCTTTCTTT. Translating it yields CASSAGQEVLNTEAFF.

J is TRBJ1-1 and V is TRBV5-6; D call uncertain. The CDR3 contains 15 residues. V was pared by 0 bases and J by 1 base, with 10 bases between. The germline CDR1 and CDR2 sequences are SGHDT and YYEEEE. CDR3 bases: TGTGCCAGCAGCTTGGCCGGCAGGTGGAACACTGAAGCTTTCTTT. Protein sequence: CASSLAGRWNTEAFF. The entire variable domain, with the rest obtained from reference TRBV5-6 and TRBJ1-1, is as follows: DAGVTQSPTHLIKTRGQQVTLRCSPKSGHDTVSWYQQALGQGPQFIFQYYEEEERQRGNFPDRFSGHQFPNYSSELNVNALLLGDSALYLCASSLAGRWNTEAFFGQGTRLTVV.

J is TRBJ2-5 and V is TRBV30; 8 nucleotides agree with TRBD2. The CDR3 sequence is 13 residues long. Germline V CDR1 and CDR2: GTSNPN, SVGIG (reference sequence). Trimming at V came to 4 bases and at J to 5 bases, leaving 6 bases not matched to a gene. CDR3 in DNA: TGTGCCTGGACGGGGGGGCTGAGGGAGACCCAGTACTTC. Its translation: CAWTGGLRETQYF.

This chain joins TRBV29-1 and TRBJ2-1; no definite D call. This CDR3 comprises 15 residues. Per germline, CDR1 SQVTM and CDR2 ANQGSEA. V was trimmed by 1 base and J by 0 bases, leaving 10 bases between them. The CDR3 sequence is CSVEGQVGSYNEQFF. In nucleotides, the CDR3 is TGCAGCGTTGAAGGGCAGGTCGGCTCCTACAATGAGCAGTTCTTC.

V is TRBV27 and J is TRBJ2-5, with D possibly TRBD2 on 6 matching bases. CDR3 length: 15 residues. The germline V and J ends were trimmed by 5 bases and 2 bases, with 15 bases remaining between them. Germline assignment: CDR1 MNHEY and CDR2 SMNVEV (reference sequence). CDR3 DNA sequence: TGTGCCAGCAGTGCCCCCGGGAGCGGACAAGAGACCCAGTACTTC. Amino acid sequence: CASSAPGSGQETQYF.

This chain connects TRBV7-3 to TRBJ2-2; 9 bases map to TRBD2. The CDR3 runs 18 residues. CDR1 SGHTA and CDR2 FQGTGA come from the germline V gene. The junction had 15 bases not matched to a gene; V was cut back by 6 bases and J by 4 bases. CDR3 protein: CASSPYSGTSRVTGELFF. The CDR3 nucleotides are TGTGCCAGCAGTCCATACTCCGGGACTAGCAGGGTCACCGGGGAGCTGTTTTTT.